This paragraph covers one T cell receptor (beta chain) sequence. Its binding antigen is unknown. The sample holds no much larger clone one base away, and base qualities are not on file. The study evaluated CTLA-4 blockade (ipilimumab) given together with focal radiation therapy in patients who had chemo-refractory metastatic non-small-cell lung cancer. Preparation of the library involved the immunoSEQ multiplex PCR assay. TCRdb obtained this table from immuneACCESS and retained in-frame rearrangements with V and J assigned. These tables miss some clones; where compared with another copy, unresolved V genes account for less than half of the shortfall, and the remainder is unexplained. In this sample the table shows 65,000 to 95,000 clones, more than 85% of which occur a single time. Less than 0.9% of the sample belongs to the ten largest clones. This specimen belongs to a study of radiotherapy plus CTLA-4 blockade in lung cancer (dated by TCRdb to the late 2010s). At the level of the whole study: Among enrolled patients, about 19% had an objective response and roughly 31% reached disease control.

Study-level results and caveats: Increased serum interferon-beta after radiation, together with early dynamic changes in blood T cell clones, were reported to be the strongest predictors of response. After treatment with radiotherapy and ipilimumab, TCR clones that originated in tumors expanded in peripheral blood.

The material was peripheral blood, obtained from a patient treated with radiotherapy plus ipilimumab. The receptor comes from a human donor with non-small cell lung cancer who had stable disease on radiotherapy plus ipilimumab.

In nucleotide form, the sequence is TGTGCCAGCAGCGCCTTACAGGGTACTCCTACAATGGAGCAGTTCTTC. This sequence encodes CASSALQGTPTMEQFF. The V and J segments used are TRBV5-5 and TRBJ2-1; TRBD1 is perhaps the D gene, given 6 matching bases. V is shortened by 4 bases, J by 10 bases, and the region joining them spans 24 bases. Based on the germline V gene (reference sequence), the CDR1 and CDR2 sequences are SGHKS and YYEKEE. The CDR3 sequence holds 16 residues, the cysteine and phenylalanine included. Of the read, only the CDR3 DNA is kept; its 48 bases are in frame from base 1.